What follows are 9 T cell receptor beta chains derived from one specimen sequenced in a study of T cells in women clearing cervical HPV infection. Generated by immunoSEQ multiplex PCR, the TCRdb table keeps only in-frame clones and is missing some. The sample data list about 30,000 clones. Material for sequencing was blood buffy coat. The receptors here all came from a woman between 18 and 69 years old with a cervical HPV16 infection that either progressed to CIN3+ or cleared (not recorded which).

As concerns this clone: The CDR3 end falls 3 residues outside the read, so it is completed with the germline J gene. The V and J genes are TRBV6-2 or TRBV6-3 and TRBJ2-7, with D tentatively TRBD2 (5 bases). Deletions cut 4 bases from V and 2 bases from J, with 9 bases between. The V gene's germline CDR1 is MNHEY and CDR2 SVGEGT. This CDR3 is 13 amino acids long. The covered CDR3 bases are TGTGCCAGCAGTTCGTCTAGCCCCTACGAG. It translates to CASSSSSPYE. The whole CDR3 protein reads CASSSSSPYEQYF.

With respect to this clone: The read ends 3 residues early relative to the CDR3; the germline J gene fills the gap. The rearrangement joins TRBV5-1 to TRBJ2-1; 15 nucleotides match TRBD2. The junction had 11 bases not matched to a gene; V was cut back by 3 bases and J by 7 bases. Germline CDR1 reads SGHRS; CDR2 reads YFSETQ. The CDR3 spans 18 residues. The sequenced CDR3 bases are TGCGCCAGCAGCTCCGGGACTAGCGGGGGGATTTGGGGAAATGAG. The encoded protein is CASSSGTSGGIWGNE. In full, the CDR3 is CASSSGTSGGIWGNEQFF.

Points on this clone: The observed sequence ends 3 residues before the CDR3 terminus, with the missing tail filled in from the germline J gene. The J gene is TRBJ2-5, the V gene TRBV2; the D is unclear. The V end lost 8 bases, the J end lost 1 base, and 11 bases lay between the germline ends. CDR1 and CDR2 from the germline V gene are SNHLY and FYNNEI. The CDR3 has 13 amino acids. CDR3 region: CASHQEIQETQYF. The CDR3 DNA, read in part, is TGTGCCAGCCATCAGGAGATCCAAGAGACC.

About this clone: The read terminates 3 residues before the CDR3 end, so the remaining end is supplied by the germline J gene. The gene calls are TRBV12-3 or TRBV12-4 and TRBJ2-5; D is possibly TRBD1 (6 bases). V lost 5 bases and J 5 bases, leaving 15 bases between the germline ends. The CDR3 contains 14 residues. The CDR3 spells CASSLGATGETQYF. Incomplete CDR3 DNA: TGTGCCAGCAGTCTGGGGGCGACTGGGGAGACC.

A word on this clone: The sequence runs out 3 residues before the end of the CDR3; the remainder is reconstructed from the germline J gene. The J gene is TRBJ2-1, the V gene TRBV28; 9 bases map to TRBD1. The CDR3 length is 15 residues. Germline V lookup: CDR1 MDHEN, CDR2 SYDVKM. V lost 5 bases and J lost 4; bases outside the gene matches: 6. The part of the CDR3 DNA that was read is TGTGCCAGCAGTACTCGACAGGGGGGGTACAATGAG. This gives the protein CASSTRQGGYNE. The entire CDR3 protein reads CASSTRQGGYNEQFF. Drawing the rest from reference TRBV28 and TRBJ2-1, the complete variable domain is DVKVTQSSRYLVKRTGEKVFLECVQDMDHENMFWYRQDPGLGLRLIYFSYDVKMKEKGDIPEGYSVSREKKERFSLILESASTNQTSMYLCASSTRQGGYNEQFFGPGTRLTVL.

Regarding this clone: The missing CDR3 end, 3 residues past where the read stops, is filled in from the germline J gene. The genes are TRBV19 and TRBJ2-3; 8 bases are shared with TRBD2. The CDR3 has 14 amino acids. V gave up 6 bases and J gave up 0 bases; unmatched junction bases: 2. From germline, CDR1 is LNHDA and CDR2 SQIVND (reference sequence). CDR3 bases read: TGTGCCAGTAGAGGACTAGCTAGCACAGATACG. This codes for CASRGLASTDT. The CDR3 as a whole reads CASRGLASTDTQYF.

Comments on this clone: The read falls 3 residues short of the CDR3 end, and the missing part is taken from the germline J gene. This chain links TRBV6-1 with TRBJ2-3; 10 bases fit TRBD2. The CDR3 has 13 amino acids. The junction had 0 bases not matched to a gene; V was cut back by 4 bases and J by 5 bases. Germline CDR1 MNHNS, CDR2 SASEGT. The CDR3 protein is CASSGTSGDTQYF. The part of the CDR3 DNA that was read is TGTGCCAGCAGTGGGACTAGCGGAGATACG.

About this clone: The read stops 3 residues short of the end of the CDR3; the missing end is completed from the germline J gene. This chain connects TRBV5-1 to TRBJ2-7, with D tentatively TRBD2 (5 bases). The V gene lost 7 bases and the J gene lost 6 bases, with 17 bases spanning the gap. This CDR3 contains 13 residues. Germline CDR1 SGHRS, CDR2 YFSETQ. The CDR3 DNA, read in part, is TGCGCCAGCGGTCCTCTCCCGGCGGGCGAG. Protein: CASGPLPAGE. The CDR3, in full, reads CASGPLPAGEQYF.

With respect to this clone: Read sequence stops 3 residues before the CDR3 end, and the germline J gene provides the missing end. V usage is TRBV30 and J usage is TRBJ2-3; TRBD2 matches 10 bases. V was pared by 4 bases and J by 5 bases, with 9 bases of the junction left unmatched. The CDR3 consists of 15 residues. CDR1 and CDR2 (germline): GTSNPN, SVGIG (reference sequence). CDR3 DNA, as far as it was read: TGTGCCTGGAAGAGAACAGCGGGGGGGCGAGATACG. Its translation: CAWKRTAGGRDT. The CDR3, in full, reads CAWKRTAGGRDTQYF. The complete variable domain, with remaining parts taken from reference TRBV30 and TRBJ2-3, reads SQTIHQWPATLVQPVGSPLSLECTVEGTSNPNLYWYRQAAGRGLQLLFYSVGIGQISSEVPQNLSASRPQDRQFILSSKKLLLSDSGFYLCAWKRTAGGRDTQYFGPGTRLTVL.